Listed here is a single T cell receptor (beta chain). Its antigen remains unidentified. The data derive from a study of T-cell memory formation after mild COVID-19. Points from the study as a whole: CD8+ contracting clones occupied EMRA, while CD4+ ones occupied mainly CM and EM.

TCRdb independently ran MiXCR on the 5' RACE reads; one entry per CDR3 protein. The table records approximately 430,000 distinct CDR3 sequences, less than 25% of them present only once. The germline CDR1 and CDR2 sequences are ENHRY and SYGVKD. V lost 4 bases to trimming and J lost 8 bases; unmatched junction nucleotides: 5. This CDR3 has 13 amino acids. Sample: PBMCs or a T cell subset sorted from them (not recorded which). This TCR came from an adult woman who had mild COVID-19 (a few samples of this study predate the infection). Cell type and time point are not known. The rearrangement links TRBV10-3 to TRBJ2-4; 7 bases are a match to TRBD2. CDR3 nucleotide sequence: TGTGCCATCAGTGTGGGAGGGAGGGACATTCAGTACTTC. It yields the protein CAISVGGRDIQYF.